This is a list of T cell receptor beta chains from one sample in a study of T cells after yellow fever vaccination. From the 5' RACE reads, TCRdb called clonotypes with MiXCR, one entry per CDR3 protein. The data contain 500,000 to 700,000 distinct CDR3 sequences, over 15% of them singletons. The specimen was PBMCs, collected 15 days after the yellow fever booster vaccination. All receptors come from a man aged 30 to 45 who received the YFV17D yellow fever vaccine. Both conserved end residues are trimmed from each CDR3. The order of the fields is V gene, J gene, CDR3 protein.

>TRBV6-2/TRBV6-3|TRBJ2-3
ASVWGGPADTQY
>TRBV9|TRBJ2-1
ASSVDEPYNEQF
>TRBV28|TRBJ2-7
ASGGLGEQY
>TRBV7-8|TRBJ2-1
ASSLTSGTPGGV
>TRBV5-8|TRBJ2-3
ASSLQTGADTQY
>TRBV5-1|TRBJ2-5
ASSASGTSGETQY
>TRBV7-7|TRBJ2-1
ASRGGTSGRRYEQF
>TRBV9|TRBJ2-2
ASSTRAGGSTGELF
>TRBV20-1|TRBJ2-5
SAMPGGMTQY
>TRBV12-3/TRBV12-4|TRBJ2-7
ASSLGGSLAEQY
>TRBV20-1|TRBJ2-7
SAIGGSGSSYEQY
>TRBV2|TRBJ1-5
ASSSWGGNQPQH
>TRBV19|TRBJ2-3
ASSIPIGDTQY
>TRBV6-1|TRBJ2-1
ASSGSSESSYNEQF
>TRBV18|TRBJ2-1
ASSPPSGLTYNEQF
>TRBV7-9|TRBJ2-1
ATRGGRGTYNEQF
>TRBV20-1|TRBJ2-3
SAIRVDTQY
>TRBV30|TRBJ2-3
AWSAITDTQY
>TRBV2|TRBJ2-7
ASNIQTRGEQY
>TRBV20-1|TRBJ2-1
SATTGTSAVYNEQF
>TRBV12-3/TRBV12-4|TRBJ2-7
ASAFGGGYEQY
>TRBV20-1|TRBJ2-3
SASDGAGTDTQY
>TRBV12-3/TRBV12-4|TRBJ2-5
ASSLGAGLETQY
>TRBV7-9|TRBJ1-2
ASSLSGGANYGYT
>TRBV11-2|TRBJ2-7
ASSLEEGLEQY
>TRBV7-9|TRBJ2-5
ASSKHGRNETQY
>TRBV7-9|TRBJ1-2
ASSFGTAAT
>TRBV7-3|TRBJ2-1
ASSFRAGVDEQF
>TRBV12-3/TRBV12-4|TRBJ2-1
ASRPHLGSSYNEQF
>TRBV20-1|TRBJ2-5
SAPVTQETQY
>TRBV28|TRBJ2-2
ASSLEQGALGLNTGELF
>TRBV20-1|TRBJ2-7
SGGGYEQY
>TRBV7-2|TRBJ2-3
ASSFRGGTDTQY
>TRBV5-1|TRBJ2-5
ASSLAGDRAQETQY
>TRBV7-2|TRBJ2-1
ASSSSGRQSYNEQF
>TRBV29-1|TRBJ1-2
SVVVPGRDYGYT
>TRBV6-1|TRBJ2-1
ASYGAASGRGGKF
>TRBV7-8|TRBJ1-4
ASRPQQGANEKLF
>TRBV7-2|TRBJ1-1
ASSFISLNAEAF
>TRBV20-1|TRBJ1-6
SARGGNRADSPLH
>TRBV6-6|TRBJ2-7
ASSLLVYEQY
>TRBV10-3|TRBJ2-1
AISATSWAGGSYNEQF
>TRBV12-3/TRBV12-4|TRBJ1-3
ASSPSSSGNTIY
>TRBV3-1|TRBJ2-7
ARSTGNGSSSYEQY
>TRBV20-1|TRBJ2-7
SAYTGTSGSYEQY